A single sample gave rise to the 9 T cell receptor beta chains below, sequenced in a study of beta chain features in type 1 diabetes. TCRB transcripts that were expressed got sequenced, as all of the isolated RNA had been reverse transcribed. Here immunoSEQ multiplex PCR was the method, and the copy in TCRdb shows in-frame clones only, minus some. The table records roughly 380,000 clones, around 19% of them present only once. The sample consisted of naive CD4+ T cells from blood. These receptors were taken from a woman aged 18-29 years in good health.

This clone was recorded a few times. The chain couples TRBV14 to TRBJ2-7; the D gene is possibly TRBD1 (6 bases). The germline CDR1 and CDR2 sequences are SGHDN and FVKESK. This CDR3 has 14 amino acids. V lost 2 bases and J 1 base, leaving 9 bases between the germline ends. CDR3 DNA: TGTGCCAGCAGCCAACAGGACAGATCCTACGAGCAGTACTTC. Amino acid sequence: CASSQQDRSYEQYF.

J is TRBJ2-2 and V is TRBV6-6; 11 nucleotides align to TRBD2. From germline, CDR1 is MNHNY and CDR2 SVGAGI (reference sequence). This CDR3 region has 14 residues. V gave up 6 bases and J gave up 6 bases; unmatched junction bases: 3. The CDR3 protein is CASRTSGSSGELFF. The CDR3, as DNA: TGTGCCAGCAGAACTAGCGGGAGTTCCGGGGAGCTGTTTTTT.

The CDR3: CASSLASQGGRSPLHF. The CDR3 DNA reads TGTGCCAGCAGCTTAGCAAGCCAGGGAGGACGTTCACCCCTCCACTTT. The chain joins TRBV7-2 to TRBJ1-6; weak D call: TRBD1 (5 bases). V dropped 0 bases and J dropped 9 bases, with 15 bases sitting between them. This CDR3 is 16 amino acids long. CDR1 SGHTA and CDR2 FQGNSA come from the germline V gene. The whole variable domain, filled in from reference TRBV7-2 and TRBJ1-6, reads GAGVSQSPSNKVTEKGKDVELRCDPISGHTALYWYRQSLGQGLEFLIYFQGNSAPDKSGLPSDRFSAERTGGSVSTLTIQRTQQEDSAVYLCASSLASQGGRSPLHFGNGTRLTVT.

The rearrangement uses TRBV5-1 and TRBJ1-1; 7 positions match TRBD1. The junction had 4 bases not matched to a gene; V was cut back by 0 bases and J by 5 bases. Germline-derived CDR1 and CDR2 are SGHRS and YFSETQ. This CDR3 has 14 amino acids. The CDR3 spells CASSLEGARTEAFF. DNA of the CDR3: TGCGCCAGCAGCTTGGAGGGGGCCCGTACTGAAGCTTTCTTT.

This sequence joins TRBV4-2 and TRBJ2-3; the D gene is possibly TRBD1 (6 bases). The CDR3 is 16 residues long. In germline, CDR1 is LGHNA, CDR2 YNFKEQ. Trimming removed 3 bases from V and 2 bases from J, with 15 bases in between. The CDR3, as DNA: TGTGCCAGCAGCCAGAGCCGGGACACGGTCACAGATACGCAGTATTTT. It codes for CASSQSRDTVTDTQYF.

This clone was recorded a few times. V is TRBV5-1 and J is TRBJ2-1; 9 nucleotides line up with TRBD2. Germline CDR1 reads SGHRS; CDR2 reads YFSETQ. J lost 10 bases, V lost 1 base, and 9 bases had no gene match. This CDR3 is built from 15 residues. In DNA, the CDR3 is TGCGCCAGCAGCTTGTCTAGCGGGACTCCGGGGGAGCAGTTCTTC. This codes for CASSLSSGTPGEQFF.

This clone was observed a few times. The J gene is TRBJ2-5, the V gene TRBV4-1, with 9 bases matching TRBD2. The CDR3 runs 18 residues. Germline-derived CDR1 and CDR2 are MGHRA and YSYEKL. With 0 bases clipped from V and 5 bases from J, the junction kept 13 bases outside the gene matches. The CDR3 DNA sequence: TGCGCCAGCAGCCAAGATCGGCGGTCTAGCGGGGTGGGGGAGACCCAGTACTTC. Its protein is CASSQDRRSSGVGETQYF.

The rearrangement links TRBV7-6 to TRBJ2-7; 8 bases agree with TRBD2. Germline CDR1 SGHVS, CDR2 FNYEAQ. The junction had 6 bases not matched to a gene; V was cut back by 6 bases and J by 2 bases. The CDR3 is 14 amino acids. This CDR3 reads CASSSNSGAYEQYF. The CDR3, as DNA: TGTGCCAGCAGTTCCAATAGCGGGGCCTACGAGCAGTACTTC.

The chain recombines TRBV18 with TRBJ1-6; TRBD1 agrees at 8 bases. The germline V gene encodes CDR1 KGHSH and CDR2 LQKENI. This CDR3 region has 15 residues. J was trimmed by 10 bases and V by 6 bases; bases with no gene match: 11. This CDR3 is CASSQGATGRSPLHF. Written as DNA, the CDR3 is TGTGCCAGCTCTCAGGGGGCGACAGGTCGGTCACCCCTCCACTTT.